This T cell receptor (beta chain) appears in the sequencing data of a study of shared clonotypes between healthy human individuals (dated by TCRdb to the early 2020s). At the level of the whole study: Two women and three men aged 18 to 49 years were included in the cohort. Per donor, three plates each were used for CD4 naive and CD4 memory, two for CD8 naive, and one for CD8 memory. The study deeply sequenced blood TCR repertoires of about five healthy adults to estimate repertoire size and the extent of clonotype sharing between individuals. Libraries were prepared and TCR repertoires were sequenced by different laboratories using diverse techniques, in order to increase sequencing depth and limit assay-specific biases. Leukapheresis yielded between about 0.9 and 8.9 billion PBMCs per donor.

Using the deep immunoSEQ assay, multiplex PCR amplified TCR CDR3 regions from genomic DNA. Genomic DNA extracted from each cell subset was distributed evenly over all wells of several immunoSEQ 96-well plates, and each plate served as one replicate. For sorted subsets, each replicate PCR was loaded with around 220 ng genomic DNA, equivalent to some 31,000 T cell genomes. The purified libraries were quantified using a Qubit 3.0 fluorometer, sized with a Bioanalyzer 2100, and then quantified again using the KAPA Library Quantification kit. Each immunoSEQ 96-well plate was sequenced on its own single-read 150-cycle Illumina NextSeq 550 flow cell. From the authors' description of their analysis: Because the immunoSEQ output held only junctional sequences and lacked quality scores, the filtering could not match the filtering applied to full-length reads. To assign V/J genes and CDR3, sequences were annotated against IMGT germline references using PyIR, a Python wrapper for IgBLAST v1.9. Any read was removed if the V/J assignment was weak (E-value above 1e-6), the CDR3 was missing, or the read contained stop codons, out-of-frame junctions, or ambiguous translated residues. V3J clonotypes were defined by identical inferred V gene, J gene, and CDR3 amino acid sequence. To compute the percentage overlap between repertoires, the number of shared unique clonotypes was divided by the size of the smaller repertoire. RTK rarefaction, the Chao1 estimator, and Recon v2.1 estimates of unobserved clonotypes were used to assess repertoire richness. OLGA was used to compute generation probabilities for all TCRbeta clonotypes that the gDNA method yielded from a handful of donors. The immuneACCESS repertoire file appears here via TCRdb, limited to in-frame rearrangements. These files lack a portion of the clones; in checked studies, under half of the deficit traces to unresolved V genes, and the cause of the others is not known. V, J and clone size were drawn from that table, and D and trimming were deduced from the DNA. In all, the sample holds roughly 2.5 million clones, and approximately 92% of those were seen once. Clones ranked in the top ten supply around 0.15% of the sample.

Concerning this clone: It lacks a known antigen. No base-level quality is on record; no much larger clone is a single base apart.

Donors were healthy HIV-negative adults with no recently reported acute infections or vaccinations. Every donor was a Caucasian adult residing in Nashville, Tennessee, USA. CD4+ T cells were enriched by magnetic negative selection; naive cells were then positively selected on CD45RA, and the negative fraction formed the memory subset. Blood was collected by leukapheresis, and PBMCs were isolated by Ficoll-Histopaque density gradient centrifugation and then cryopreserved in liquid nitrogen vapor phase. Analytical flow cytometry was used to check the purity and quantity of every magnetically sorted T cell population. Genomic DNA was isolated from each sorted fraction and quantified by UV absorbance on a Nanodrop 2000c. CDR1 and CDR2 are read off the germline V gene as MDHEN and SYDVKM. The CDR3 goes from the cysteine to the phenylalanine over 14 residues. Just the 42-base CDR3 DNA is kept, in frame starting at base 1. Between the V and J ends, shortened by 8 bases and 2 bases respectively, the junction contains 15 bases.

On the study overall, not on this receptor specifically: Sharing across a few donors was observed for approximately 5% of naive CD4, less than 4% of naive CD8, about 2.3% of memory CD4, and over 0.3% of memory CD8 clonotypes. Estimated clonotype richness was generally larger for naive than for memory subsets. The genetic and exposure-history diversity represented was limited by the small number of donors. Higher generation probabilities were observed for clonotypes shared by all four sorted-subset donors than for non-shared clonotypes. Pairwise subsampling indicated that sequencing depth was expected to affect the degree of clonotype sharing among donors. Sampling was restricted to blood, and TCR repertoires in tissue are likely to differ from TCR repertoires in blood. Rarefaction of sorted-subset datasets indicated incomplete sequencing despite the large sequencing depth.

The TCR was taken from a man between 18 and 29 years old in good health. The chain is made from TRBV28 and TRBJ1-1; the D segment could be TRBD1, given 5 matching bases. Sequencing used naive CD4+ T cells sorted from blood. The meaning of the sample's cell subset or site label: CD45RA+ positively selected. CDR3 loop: CASQGGTGNTEAFF. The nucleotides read TGTGCCAGCCAAGGAGGCACAGGAAACACTGAAGCTTTCTTT.